This T cell receptor (beta chain) emerged from a study of blood T cell repertoires in COVID-19. About the study: The study drew acute and convalescent COVID-19 samples from the United States, Italy and Spain. PBMCs, B-cell-depleted T cells, or T cells were the source of the cDNA or gDNA that made up the material.

Germline CDR1 is SEHNR and CDR2 is FQNEAQ (reference sequence). This CDR3 is 16 amino acids long. The V end lost 2 bases, the J end lost 3 bases, and 15 bases lay between the germline ends. In the authors' methods: Amplifying reference gene primers gave estimates of nucleated cell counts. Measured with immunoSEQ multiplex PCR; TCRdb has only the in-frame clones, and not every one. V, J and clone size are those of that table, while D and trimming were read from the DNA. This sample yields 190,000 or so clones, of which approximately 88% are seen a single time; 6.7% belongs to the top ten. V and J are TRBV7-9 and TRBJ2-3, with D maybe TRBD2 (5 bases). Sequencing was done on a sample of peripheral blood. This TCR was recovered from a man aged 35 to 55 with acute or convalescent COVID-19. The CDR3 DNA follows: TGTGCCAGCAGCTTAAGTCGGGGAAGCTCGACAGATACGCAGTATTTT. Translation: CASSLSRGSSTDTQYF.